This TCR beta chain was sequenced for a study of blood T cell repertoires in COVID-19. Across the whole study: Sample material is recorded as cDNA or gDNA derived from T cells, B-cell-depleted T cells, or PBMCs.

Looked up from germline, CDR1 is SGHRS and CDR2 is YFSETQ. CDR3 length: 13 residues. The V gene lost 4 bases and the J gene lost 5 bases, with 12 bases spanning the gap. TCRdb's table, derived via immunoSEQ multiplex PCR, lists solely in-frame clones and lacks some. The table shows approximately 210,000 clones, with just under 85% occurring only once. The gene calls are TRBV5-1 and TRBJ1-1; D is undetermined. The sequencing sample was made of peripheral blood. The clonotype was recovered from a man between 60 and 75 years old with COVID-19, enrolled during active disease. The CDR3 sequence is CASSLNPETEAFF. As DNA, the CDR3 is TGCGCCAGCAGCCTGAACCCAGAAACTGAAGCTTTCTTT.